These T cell receptor beta chains were read from a single sample in a study of OX40 agonist ivuxolimab in advanced cancers. The repertoire was sequenced with immunoSEQ multiplex PCR; TCRdb's copy has only in-frame clones and lacks some. The data show approximately 69,000 clones, around 87% seen once. Sequencing used CD4+ or CD8+ T cells sorted from blood, obtained in a trial of the OX40 agonist ivuxolimab. The receptor source for this set is an adult with an advanced solid tumor such as melanoma, head and neck, liver or kidney cancer. Both conserved end residues are part of each CDR3. The D gene is left open where the match is weak. Part of the rows lack a size; the others show once, few, many or a class for expanded clones.

clone_size d_call j_call v_call cdr3_nt cdr3_aa
NA NA TRBJ1-5 TRBV4-3 TGCGCCAGCAGCCAGAGGTTCGGGAGCAATCAGCCCCAGCATTTT CASSQRFGSNQPQHF
NA NA TRBJ1-1 TRBV7-3 TGTGCCAGCAGCATTAGGACGAACACTGAAGCTTTCTTT CASSIRTNTEAFF
NA NA TRBJ2-1 TRBV7-9 TGTGCCAGCAGCCAGTCTAGGATTACCGATGAGCAGTTCTTC CASSQSRITDEQFF
NA TRBD2 TRBJ2-1 TRBV28 TGTGCCAGCAGTTTAGGACTAGCGGGAGGTTTGTTGAATGAGCAGTTCTTC CASSLGLAGGLLNEQFF
NA NA TRBJ2-1 TRBV7-3 TGTGCCAGCAGCTTGGCGAGGGCGGACAATGAGCAGTTCTTC CASSLARADNEQFF
NA TRBD2 TRBJ2-3 TRBV7-6 TGTGCCAGCAGCTCGCTAGCGGGAAGAGGGAACACGCAGTATTTT CASSSLAGRGNTQYF
NA NA TRBJ1-4 TRBV11-3 TGTGCCAGCAGCTTCGGACGTGCAACTAATGAAAAACTGTTTTTT CASSFGRATNEKLFF
NA TRBD1 TRBJ2-5 TRBV10-1 TGCGCCAGCAGTGACAGGGGGCAAGAGACCCAGTACTTC CASSDRGQETQYF
NA TRBD2 TRBJ2-3 TRBV7-2 TGTGCCTCGTTACGTGGGACTAGCGGTGGGGGTACGCAGTATTTT CASLRGTSGGGTQYF
once NA TRBJ2-7 TRBV7-2 TGTGCCAGCAGCCGCGGGACTTACGAGCAGTACTTC CASSRGTYEQYF
NA TRBD2 TRBJ2-7 TRBV27 TGTGCCAGCAACCCCGGGGGACTAGCGGGAGATAGGCACTACGAGCAGTACTTC CASNPGGLAGDRHYEQYF
NA NA TRBJ1-4 TRBV28 TGTGCCAGTGGGACATGGGTGTTATTTTTT CASGTWVLFF